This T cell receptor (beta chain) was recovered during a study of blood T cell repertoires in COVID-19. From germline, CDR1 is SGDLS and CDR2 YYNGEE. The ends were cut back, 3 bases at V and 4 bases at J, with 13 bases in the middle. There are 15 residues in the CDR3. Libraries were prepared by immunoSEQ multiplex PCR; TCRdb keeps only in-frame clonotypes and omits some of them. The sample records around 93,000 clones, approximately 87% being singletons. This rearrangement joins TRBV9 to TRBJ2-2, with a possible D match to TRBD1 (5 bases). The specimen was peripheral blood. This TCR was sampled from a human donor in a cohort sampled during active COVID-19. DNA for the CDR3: TGTGCCAGCAGCGACCAGGGTTTAGGCACCGGGGAGCTGTTTTTT. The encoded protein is CASSDQGLGTGELFF.